One sample yielded the 9 T cell receptor beta chains listed below, sequenced in a study of PD-L1 blockade in urothelial cancer. Method: immunoSEQ multiplex PCR; TCRdb's copy keeps in-frame clones and lacks some. The sample comprises roughly 42,000 clones, roughly nine tenths of which are singletons, and about 7.9% rests with the top ten. Time point in this sample: peripheral blood 6 weeks after treatment start. The specimen comprised PBMCs, sampled around atezolizumab (anti-PD-L1) treatment. The receptors originated from a man between 70 and 80 years old with urothelial cancer.

The gene calls are TRBV28 and TRBJ1-2; D unclear. V was trimmed by 1 base and J by 6 bases, leaving 12 bases between them. The germline V gene encodes CDR1 MDHEN and CDR2 SYDVKM. The CDR3 totals 14 residues. CDR3 in amino acids: CASSLFRSENGYTF. The CDR3 nucleotides read TGTGCCAGCAGTTTATTCCGATCTGAGAATGGCTACACCTTC.

The chain recombines TRBV5-4 with TRBJ2-7; 7 positions match TRBD1. Looked up from germline, CDR1 is SGHNT and CDR2 is YYREEE (reference sequence). V was clipped by 6 bases and J by 6 bases; unmatched bases: 12. This CDR3 is built from 14 residues. The CDR3 loop is CASNNRGLPSEQYF. The CDR3 DNA reads as TGTGCCAGCAATAACAGGGGCCTGCCGAGCGAGCAGTACTTC.

The chain has TRBV5-1 and TRBJ2-1; maybe TRBD1 (5 bases). CDR1 SGHRS and CDR2 YFSETQ come from the germline V gene. The CDR3 runs 14 residues. V was clipped by 1 base and J by 9 bases, with 14 bases between them. The CDR3 loop reads CASSLRQGPSEQFF. In DNA form, the CDR3 reads TGCGCCAGCAGCTTGAGGCAGGGCCCAAGTGAGCAGTTCTTC.

The chain carries TRBV19 and TRBJ2-1; possibly TRBD1 for D (8 bases). The CDR3 length is 15 residues. In germline, CDR1 is LNHDA, CDR2 SQIVND (reference sequence). V shed 4 bases and J shed 0 bases, with 10 bases lying between them. Written as DNA, the CDR3 is TGTGCCAGTAGTAACAGGGGGGGCTCCTACAATGAGCAGTTCTTC. Translation: CASSNRGGSYNEQFF. The full variable domain, with the rest looked up from reference TRBV19 and TRBJ2-1, is DGGITQSPKYLFRKEGQNVTLSCEQNLNHDAMYWYRQDPGQGLRLIYYSQIVNDFQKGDIAEGYSVSREKKESFPLTVTSAQKNPTAFYLCASSNRGGSYNEQFFGPGTRLTVL.

The chain uses TRBV5-1 and TRBJ2-1; 8 bases are a match to TRBD2. From germline, CDR1 is SGHRS and CDR2 YFSETQ. V lost 4 bases and J lost 7; bases outside the gene matches: 7. The CDR3 sequence is 14 residues long. CDR3 sequence (DNA): TGCGCCAGCAGCCCGGGGGGGTTAGGGAATGAGCAGTTCTTC. It yields the protein CASSPGGLGNEQFF.

This clone has only one observation. The V gene is TRBV2, the J gene TRBJ2-1, with TRBD2 identical over 14 bases. This CDR3 is 17 amino acids long. The trim removed 4 bases at V and 7 bases at J, leaving 9 bases unmatched. In germline, CDR1 is SNHLY, CDR2 FYNNEI. In nucleotides, the CDR3 is TGTGCCAGCAGTGCGCCGGGACTAGCGGGGGCGGTGAATGAGCAGTTCTTC. Its translation is CASSAPGLAGAVNEQFF.

The rearrangement uses TRBV6-1 and TRBJ2-1, with a tentative D call TRBD2 (7 bases). The V and J ends lost 10 bases and 7 bases respectively, with 20 bases between them. CDR1 and CDR2 from the germline V gene are MNHNS and SASEGT. This CDR3 is built from 14 residues. CDR3 in DNA: TGTGCCACCTGGGGGGGCGGGTTGGATAATGAGCAGTTCTTC. Its translation is CATWGGGLDNEQFF.

This chain joins TRBV11-1 and TRBJ2-7; D is possibly TRBD2 (7 bases). Per the germline V gene, CDR1 is SGHAT and CDR2 is FQDESV (reference sequence). Trimming left V 3 bases short and J 5 bases short, with 23 bases between. This CDR3 has 17 amino acids. The CDR3 nucleotides are TGTGCCAGCAGCTTCGAGAGGTTGGGGGGGCTAAGGGACGAGCAGTACTTC. The encoded protein is CASSFERLGGLRDEQYF.

The chain combines TRBV19 with TRBJ1-2; a possible D gene is TRBD1 (6 bases). This CDR3 comprises 13 residues. Trimming shortened V by 5 bases and J by 3 bases, and 10 bases separated the two germline ends. CDR1 LNHDA and CDR2 SQIVND come from the germline V gene (reference sequence). CDR3 DNA: TGTGCCAGTAGTGAACAGGGATACTATGGCTACACCTTC. Its protein is CASSEQGYYGYTF.